This TCR beta chain was sequenced in a study of blood T cell repertoires in COVID-19 (dated by TCRdb to about 2020). Background on the whole study: Samples covering the acute and convalescent phases of COVID-19 were provided by collaborators in the United States, Italy and Spain. The material from the prospective study consisted of cDNA or gDNA derived from T cells, B-cell-depleted T cells, or PBMCs. Subjects who had been exposed to COVID-19, were actively infected with it, or had recovered from it provided the deeply sampled blood TCRbeta repertoires that made up the dataset. The repertoires were released in a freely available public database intended as a resource for research on the immune response to SARS-CoV-2. The samples were drawn from the first 160 participants of the ongoing ImmuneRACE study and from about 1,200 subjects provided by 6 global collaborators. Nearly every sample came with metadata listing a de-identified subject ID, COVID-19 status, age in years and sex. Where available, HLA class I and class II types were taken from metadata supplied by the sample provider and were not determined by assay-based typing.

The immunoSEQ Assay, a bias-controlled multiplex PCR, was used to amplify TCRbeta CDR3 regions from genomic DNA. The published analysis was carried out like this. The number of nucleated cells in each sample was estimated by amplification of reference gene primers within the assay. Sequence reads were collapsed and filtered to measure the absolute abundance of every unique TCRbeta CDR3 rearrangement. For each sample, productive Simpson clonality was calculated as the square root of Simpson's diversity index over productive rearrangements. In TCRdb, the immuneACCESS table is reduced to in-frame sequences with V and J assigned. These tables do not hold every clone; where another copy was compared, an unresolved V gene accounts for under half, and the others remain unexplained. The V and J calls and the clone size are those of that table, but D and trimming were determined from the DNA. Recorded for this sample are more than 35,000 clones; 80% of them occurred a single time. Around 40% of the sample goes to the ten largest clones.

This clone occurred once. It has no known antigen specificity. No base qualities exist here, and no much larger clone lies one base off it. Inclusive of the bounding cysteine and phenylalanine, the CDR3 is 17 residues long. Only the CDR3 DNA is retained, 51 bases long and in frame from the first base. V lost 7 bases and J lost 6 bases, and the count of bases not matched to a germline gene is 14. The CDR1 and CDR2 encoded by the germline V gene (reference sequence) are MNHEY and SMNVEV. Points the paper makes about the study in general: How much clinical and demographic metadata was included differed by source and by participant, and the metadata was provided uncurated.

The collaborating institutions used their own protocols to collect whole blood in K2EDTA tubes. For TCRbeta analysis, collaborators shipped samples as frozen whole blood, isolated PBMCs, or DNA extracted from either of those sample types. Recombination linked TRBV27 to TRBJ2-3; TRBD2 aligns with 12 central bases. The clonotype was recovered from a man aged 80 or over with active or convalescent COVID-19. The sequenced material came from peripheral blood. For the CDR3, the sequence is CASTPQASGGARDTQYF. DNA sequence: TGTGCCAGCACCCCCCAGGCTAGCGGGGGGGCCAGGGATACGCAGTATTTT.